This T cell receptor beta chain was identified in a study of cytomegalovirus exposure and HLA in healthy donors. PCR primers comprised 60 Vbeta and 13 Jbeta primers. Profiling relied on immunoSEQ multiplex PCR, and the TCRdb table lists in-frame clones only, not all of them. The sample has roughly 140,000 clones, about 70% seen once; the top ten hold approximately 4.3%. Regarding the study as a whole: It was shown in a later analysis that HLA-associated TCR beta chains were more clonally expanded than other, equally common chains. Highly shared variants forming one cluster were likely a sequencing artifact. A missense DCLRE1C variant was associated with V- and J-gene trimming of TCR beta chains in a later analysis, and an independent cohort replicated the association.

Donors were ostensibly healthy at sampling, although undocumented immune exposures were probable. The germline CDR1 and CDR2 sequences are MNHNS and SASEGT. V gave up 3 bases and J gave up 1 base, with 9 bases separating them. The CDR3 consists of 14 residues. As to this clone: Its antigen is unknown.

The sequencing sample was made of PBMCs. This sequence joins TRBV6-1 and TRBJ2-5, with D tentatively TRBD1 (6 bases). The TCR comes from a man aged 55 to 70 in good health and CMV-seronegative. The CDR3: CASSEGQAQETQYF. The CDR3 bases are TGTGCCAGCAGTGAGGGACAAGCCCAAGAGACCCAGTACTTC.